This TCR beta chain was documented in a study of blood T cell repertoires in COVID-19. Across the whole study: Samples came from the United States, Italy and Spain, spanning acute and convalescent COVID-19. PBMCs, B-cell-depleted T cells, or T cells were the source of the cDNA or gDNA that made up the material.

This CDR3 is 16 amino acids long. V dropped 2 bases and J dropped 4 bases, with 15 bases sitting between them. Original methodology: Amplification with reference gene primers provided the estimates of nucleated cell counts. The assay was immunoSEQ multiplex PCR, and TCRdb's table has in-frame clones only and misses some. V and J calls plus clone size are reproduced from that table; the DNA served to infer D and trimming. Of 270,000 or so clones in the sample, about four fifths were seen once. V and J are TRBV23-1 and TRBJ1-5, with a weak D call TRBD1 (6 bases). TRBV23-1 falls under the ORF class, with uncertain function. The clonotype originates from a woman aged 55-70 years with active or convalescent COVID-19. The sample was peripheral blood. The CDR3 protein is CASSQTTGRGNQPQHF. CDR3 nucleotides: TGCGCCAGCAGTCAAACTACAGGGAGGGGTAATCAGCCCCAGCATTTT.